The 15 T cell receptor beta chains presented below share a single source sample, sequenced in a study of T cell responses to AZD1222 COVID-19 vaccine. TCRdb keeps only in-frame clones here, not all; method: immunoSEQ multiplex PCR. The sample lists roughly 120,000 clones, around 89% occurring once. The sample consisted of peripheral blood, taken 28 days after the second AZD1222 dose. The receptors were sampled from an adult who received the AZD1222 COVID-19 vaccine.

This chain connects TRBV6-5 to TRBJ2-5; D unresolved. The length of the CDR3 is 13 residues. V lost 6 bases and J lost 1, with 9 bases in between. Germline values: CDR1 MNHEY, CDR2 SVGAGI. CDR3 protein: CASSWTLQETQYF. In DNA, the CDR3 is TGTGCCAGCAGCTGGACCCTCCAAGAGACCCAGTACTTC.

This chain connects TRBV20-1 to TRBJ2-2, with a weak D call TRBD2 (5 bases). The V end lost 4 bases, the J end lost 6 bases, and 6 bases lay between the germline ends. The germline CDR1 and CDR2 sequences are DFQATT and SNEGSKA (reference sequence). There are 11 residues in the CDR3. Here the CDR3 DNA reads TGCAGTGCTACAGCGGCCGGGGAGCTGTTTTTT. Translation gives CSATAAGELFF.

This rearrangement joins TRBV5-1 to TRBJ2-7, with TRBD2 as a possible D gene (5 bases). CDR1 is SGHRS, CDR2 YFSETQ, per germline. The V end was cut by 4 bases, the J end by 0 bases, with 11 bases between. The CDR3 has 14 amino acids. CDR3 region: CASSQDLTSYEQYF. In DNA form, the CDR3 reads TGCGCCAGCAGCCAGGACTTGACCTCCTACGAGCAGTACTTC.

The chain couples TRBV5-5 to TRBJ2-3; D might be TRBD1 (6 bases). Germline V gene lookup returns CDR1 SGHKS and CDR2 YYEKEE (reference sequence). The V end lost 7 bases, the J end lost 1 base, and 16 bases lay between the germline ends. This CDR3 contains 15 residues. CDR3 DNA: TGTGCCAGCTCCAAACAGGGTCTGGGCACAGATACGCAGTATTTT. Encoded protein: CASSKQGLGTDTQYF.

The chain recombines TRBV2 with TRBJ2-7, with D tentatively TRBD1 (5 bases). This CDR3 is built from 11 residues. With 5 bases removed from V and 6 bases from J, the gap between germline ends came to 8 bases. Germline loops: CDR1 SNHLY, CDR2 FYNNEI. The DNA of the CDR3 is TGTGCCAGCAGTCCACAGGCCGAGCAGTACTTC. It translates to CASSPQAEQYF.

J is TRBJ2-7 and V is TRBV11-3; D could derive from TRBD1 or TRBD2 (5 bases each). Germline values: CDR1 SGHNT, CDR2 YENEEA. The CDR3 loop spans 15 amino acids. Deletions cut 4 bases from V and 2 bases from J, with 15 bases between. This CDR3 reads CASSSPGDGPYEQYF. The DNA of the CDR3 is TGTGCCAGCAGCTCCCCTGGGGACGGACCCTACGAGCAGTACTTC.

The J gene is TRBJ1-1, the V gene TRBV30, with D tentatively TRBD1 (6 bases). Germline CDR1 GTSNPN, CDR2 SVGIG (reference sequence). The V end was cut by 4 bases, the J end by 0 bases, with 15 bases between. The CDR3 covers 15 residues. The CDR3 reads CAWIRQGPMNTEAFF. CDR3 in DNA: TGTGCCTGGATTAGGCAGGGGCCGATGAACACTGAAGCTTTCTTT. Together with reference TRBV30 and TRBJ1-1, the CDR3 gives the full variable domain: SQTIHQWPATLVQPVGSPLSLECTVEGTSNPNLYWYRQAAGRGLQLLFYSVGIGQISSEVPQNLSASRPQDRQFILSSKKLLLSDSGFYLCAWIRQGPMNTEAFFGQGTRLTVV.

The V and J genes are TRBV28 and TRBJ2-7, with 10 bases that match TRBD1. Germline V gene data show CDR1 as MDHEN and CDR2 as SYDVKM. V shed 5 bases and J 4 bases; nucleotides not matched to a gene: 11. This CDR3 spans 16 amino acids. The CDR3 nucleotides are TGTGCCAGCAGTCCCCCCCCGGGACAGGGGTTATACGAGCAGTACTTC. Its protein is CASSPPPGQGLYEQYF.

The chain's CDR3 is CASTRDIGDEQYF. For the CDR3, the DNA is TGCGCCAGCACGCGGGACATCGGAGACGAGCAGTACTTC. The V gene is TRBV10-1, the J gene TRBJ2-7; D tentatively reads TRBD1 or TRBD2 (6 bases each). Germline-derived CDR1 and CDR2 are WNHNN and SYGVQD (reference sequence). Trimming pared 7 bases from V and 5 bases from J, leaving 15 bases between. This CDR3 is 13 amino acids long.

The chain recombines TRBV6-5 with TRBJ1-3; D is unresolved. V lost 6 bases to trimming and J lost 0 bases, with 12 bases between them. This CDR3 is 15 amino acids long. Per germline, CDR1 MNHEY and CDR2 SVGAGI. CDR3 nucleotide sequence: TGTGCCAGCAGGGGAGTCCGGTACTCTGGAAACACCATATATTTT. Residues: CASRGVRYSGNTIYF.

The chain joins TRBV6-5 to TRBJ2-7; TRBD2 aligns across 7 bases. The CDR3 is 15 residues long. In germline, CDR1 is MNHEY, CDR2 SVGAGI. Trimming removed 6 bases from V and 2 bases from J; junction bases left unmatched: 10. The chain's CDR3 is CASSPTLAQAYEQYF. The CDR3 region has the DNA TGTGCCAGCAGCCCGACACTAGCGCAGGCCTACGAGCAGTACTTC.

This chain connects TRBV18 to TRBJ1-1; D is ambiguous. Deletions cut 6 bases from V and 1 base from J, with 12 bases between. In germline, CDR1 is KGHSH, CDR2 LQKENI. The CDR3 covers 14 residues. The CDR3 reads CASSPEWENTEAFF. In DNA, the CDR3 is TGTGCCAGCTCCCCTGAATGGGAGAACACTGAAGCTTTCTTT. Combining the CDR3 with reference TRBV18 and TRBJ1-1 gives the whole variable domain NAGVMQNPRHLVRRRGQEARLRCSPMKGHSHVYWYRQLPEEGLKFMVYLQKENIIDESGMPKERFSAEFPKEGPSILRIQQVVRGDSAAYFCASSPEWENTEAFFGQGTRLTVV.

This CDR3 is CASSSSVASYNEQFF. CDR3 coding DNA: TGCGCCAGCAGCTCTAGCGTAGCCTCCTACAATGAGCAGTTCTTC. The J gene is TRBJ2-1, the V gene TRBV5-1; a possible D gene is TRBD2 (6 bases). V was clipped by 3 bases and J by 0 bases, with 10 bases between them. Germline V CDR1 and CDR2: SGHRS, YFSETQ. The CDR3 runs to 15 residues.

The chain joins TRBV7-2 to TRBJ2-1; 9 nucleotides line up with TRBD2. Trimming took 6 bases from V and 14 from J; bases not matched to a gene: 17. CDR3 length: 15 amino acids. Germline values: CDR1 SGHTA, CDR2 FQGNSA. CDR3 region: CASRTGQDRTSEKFF. CDR3 nucleotides: TGTGCCAGCAGAACGGGACAAGACCGGACTAGCGAGAAGTTCTTC. Combining the CDR3 with reference TRBV7-2 and TRBJ2-1 gives the whole variable domain GAGVSQSPSNKVTEKGKDVELRCDPISGHTALYWYRQSLGQGLEFLIYFQGNSAPDKSGLPSDRFSAERTGGSVSTLTIQRTQQEDSAVYLCASRTGQDRTSEKFFGPGTRLTVL.

The chain has TRBV28 and TRBJ1-3, with no clear D. Germline lookup yields CDR1 MDHEN and CDR2 SYDVKM. The V end lost 6 bases, the J end lost 4 bases, and 7 bases lay between the germline ends. The CDR3 is 12 residues long. CDR3 in amino acids: CASSERGNTIYF. CDR3 DNA sequence: TGTGCCAGCAGCGAACGAGGAAACACCATATATTTT. The whole variable domain, remainder taken from reference TRBV28 and TRBJ1-3, is DVKVTQSSRYLVKRTGEKVFLECVQDMDHENMFWYRQDPGLGLRLIYFSYDVKMKEKGDIPEGYSVSREKKERFSLILESASTNQTSMYLCASSERGNTIYFGEGSWLTVV.